A selection of T cell receptor beta chains follows, all from one sample in a study of CD8 T cells in ankylosing spondylitis. TCRdb called the 5' RACE reads again in MiXCR, with one record for every CDR3 protein. The sample carries approximately 100,000 distinct CDR3 sequences, 24% recorded once. Sequenced sample: synovial fluid, either unsorted or a sorted T cell fraction (not recorded which). The source of these receptors is a male donor with ankylosing spondylitis. CDR3s include the opening cysteine and the closing phenylalanine or tryptophan. Each record gives: CDR3 protein, CDR3 DNA, V gene, J gene, clone size, D gene. D genes are given only for firm matches. Rows may omit the clone size; those that give it use once, few, many or a size class.

cdr3_aa: CASSQTRDMGEKLFF
cdr3_nt: TGTGCCAGCAGCCAGACCCGGGACATGGGAGAAAAACTGTTTTTT
v_call: TRBV3-1
j_call: TRBJ1-4
clone_size: NA
d_call: NA

cdr3_aa: CASSLDGVSGRWNEQFF
cdr3_nt: TGTGCCAGCAGCTTAGATGGGGTTAGCGGGAGATGGAATGAGCAGTTCTTC
v_call: TRBV11-2
j_call: TRBJ2-1
clone_size: few
d_call: TRBD2

cdr3_aa: CASSFIPGHLTEAFF
cdr3_nt: TGCGCCAGCAGCTTTATCCCGGGACACCTGACTGAAGCTTTCTTT
v_call: TRBV5-1
j_call: TRBJ1-1
clone_size: NA
d_call: NA

cdr3_aa: CASSLDLAGGGSPLHF
cdr3_nt: TGTGCCAGCAGCTTAGATCTAGCGGGAGGTGGTTCACCCCTCCACTTT
v_call: TRBV7-8
j_call: TRBJ1-6
clone_size: NA
d_call: NA

cdr3_aa: CASSEIPRYEQYF
cdr3_nt: TGCGCCAGCTCGGAGATCCCGCGCTACGAGCAGTACTTC
v_call: TRBV10-2
j_call: TRBJ2-7
clone_size: few
d_call: NA

cdr3_aa: CASSKGGGGSPYNEQFF
cdr3_nt: TGTGCCAGCAGCAAAGGAGGAGGGGGGAGCCCCTACAATGAGCAGTTCTTC
v_call: TRBV21-1
j_call: TRBJ2-1
clone_size: NA
d_call: NA

cdr3_aa: CASLTREGREDTQYF
cdr3_nt: TGTGCCAGCTTAACTCGGGAGGGCCGTGAAGATACGCAGTATTTT
v_call: TRBV18
j_call: TRBJ2-3
clone_size: NA
d_call: TRBD2

cdr3_aa: CSARSRLGTYGYTF
cdr3_nt: TGCAGTGCTCGGTCTCGTTTAGGGACTTATGGCTACACCTTC
v_call: TRBV20-1
j_call: TRBJ1-2
clone_size: NA
d_call: NA

cdr3_aa: CASSLDNSYNSPLHF
cdr3_nt: TGCGCCAGCAGCTTGGACAACTCCTATAATTCACCCCTCCACTTT
v_call: TRBV5-1
j_call: TRBJ1-6
clone_size: few
d_call: NA

cdr3_aa: CSVRRSGADSPLHF
cdr3_nt: TGCAGCGTCCGGCGCTCAGGGGCGGATTCACCCCTCCACTTT
v_call: TRBV29-1
j_call: TRBJ1-6
clone_size: NA
d_call: NA

cdr3_aa: CASSLLLGNTEAFF
cdr3_nt: TGTGCCAGCAGCTTATTATTGGGGAACACTGAAGCTTTCTTT
v_call: TRBV7-8
j_call: TRBJ1-1
clone_size: NA
d_call: NA

cdr3_aa: CASSSTGDYNEQFF
cdr3_nt: TGTGCCAGCAGTTCAACAGGGGACTACAATGAGCAGTTCTTC
v_call: TRBV27
j_call: TRBJ2-1
clone_size: many
d_call: TRBD1

cdr3_aa: CATSDSADDYGYTF
cdr3_nt: TGTGCCACCAGTGATTCTGCAGATGACTATGGCTACACCTTC
v_call: TRBV24-1
j_call: TRBJ1-2
clone_size: few
d_call: NA

cdr3_aa: CASSLAWGPFTEAFF
cdr3_nt: TGTGCCAGCAGTTTAGCGTGGGGTCCGTTCACTGAAGCTTTCTTT
v_call: TRBV12-3/TRBV12-4
j_call: TRBJ1-1
clone_size: NA
d_call: NA

cdr3_aa: CASSMERQETQYF
cdr3_nt: TGTGCCAGCAGTATGGAGCGCCAAGAGACCCAGTACTTC
v_call: TRBV2
j_call: TRBJ2-5
clone_size: many
d_call: NA

cdr3_aa: CASSLTSGIGDEQFF
cdr3_nt: TGTGCCAGCAGCCTGACTAGCGGGATAGGGGATGAGCAGTTCTTC
v_call: TRBV5-5
j_call: TRBJ2-1
clone_size: NA
d_call: TRBD2

cdr3_aa: CASSDTTGNQPQHF
cdr3_nt: TGTGCCAGCAGTGATACGACAGGGAACCAGCCCCAGCATTTT
v_call: TRBV6-1
j_call: TRBJ1-5
clone_size: NA
d_call: TRBD1

cdr3_aa: CASSAPANSPLHF
cdr3_nt: TGTGCCAGCAGTGCGCCAGCTAATTCACCCCTCCACTTT
v_call: TRBV28
j_call: TRBJ1-6
clone_size: few
d_call: NA

cdr3_aa: CASIGQGSFTEAFF
cdr3_nt: TGTGCCAGCATCGGGCAGGGGTCCTTCACTGAAGCTTTCTTT
v_call: TRBV4-2
j_call: TRBJ1-1
clone_size: NA
d_call: NA

cdr3_aa: CSVDQGDGYTF
cdr3_nt: TGCAGCGTTGACCAGGGGGACGGCTACACCTTC
v_call: TRBV29-1
j_call: TRBJ1-2
clone_size: few
d_call: TRBD1

cdr3_aa: CASSLGTAGARTDTQYF
cdr3_nt: TGTGCCAGCAGCTTAGGTACTGCGGGAGCAAGGACAGATACGCAGTATTTT
v_call: TRBV11-2
j_call: TRBJ2-3
clone_size: NA
d_call: TRBD2

cdr3_aa: CASSLVTSGDEQFF
cdr3_nt: TGTGCCAGCAGCTTAGTAACTAGCGGGGATGAGCAGTTCTTC
v_call: TRBV11-3
j_call: TRBJ2-1
clone_size: many
d_call: TRBD2

cdr3_aa: CASSLVGGRNTDTQYF
cdr3_nt: TGTGCCAGCAGCTTAGTGGGCGGCCGAAACACAGATACGCAGTATTTT
v_call: TRBV7-2
j_call: TRBJ2-3
clone_size: NA
d_call: NA

cdr3_aa: CASSPRAAGESAGELFF
cdr3_nt: TGTGCCAGCAGCCCACGAGCAGCGGGAGAGAGCGCCGGGGAGCTGTTTTTT
v_call: TRBV3-1
j_call: TRBJ2-2
clone_size: few
d_call: TRBD2

cdr3_aa: CASRSGGSDAFF
cdr3_nt: TGTGCCAGCAGGTCAGGGGGTTCTGACGCTTTCTTT
v_call: TRBV7-2
j_call: TRBJ1-1
clone_size: NA
d_call: TRBD1

cdr3_aa: CSARDRFNEQYF
cdr3_nt: TGCAGTGCTAGAGACCGTTTTAACGAGCAGTACTTC
v_call: TRBV20-1
j_call: TRBJ2-7
clone_size: NA
d_call: NA

cdr3_aa: CASTRDRARNEQFF
cdr3_nt: TGTGCCAGTACCCGAGACAGGGCGCGAAATGAGCAGTTCTTC
v_call: TRBV19
j_call: TRBJ2-1
clone_size: few
d_call: TRBD1

cdr3_aa: CASSPARTDTQYF
cdr3_nt: TGTGCCAGCTCACCTGCGAGGACAGATACGCAGTATTTT
v_call: TRBV18
j_call: TRBJ2-3
clone_size: few
d_call: NA

cdr3_aa: CSASGTGGILTDTQYF
cdr3_nt: TGCAGTGCTAGCGGGACAGGGGGCATTTTGACAGATACGCAGTATTTT
v_call: TRBV20-1
j_call: TRBJ2-3
clone_size: NA
d_call: TRBD1

cdr3_aa: CASSLQTGPPNYGYTF
cdr3_nt: TGTGCCAGCAGCTTACAGACAGGGCCCCCGAACTATGGCTACACCTTC
v_call: TRBV7-9
j_call: TRBJ1-2
clone_size: few
d_call: TRBD1

cdr3_aa: CATSKLKDRGDTQYF
cdr3_nt: TGTGCCACCAGCAAGCTAAAGGACAGGGGAGATACGCAGTATTTT
v_call: TRBV15
j_call: TRBJ2-3
clone_size: once
d_call: TRBD1

cdr3_aa: CASSAGGGYGYTF
cdr3_nt: TGTGCCAGCAGCGCGGGAGGGGGCTATGGCTACACCTTC
v_call: TRBV7-8
j_call: TRBJ1-2
clone_size: many
d_call: NA

cdr3_aa: CSARVQGSKNIQYF
cdr3_nt: TGCAGTGCTAGAGTTCAGGGGTCCAAAAACATTCAGTACTTC
v_call: TRBV20-1
j_call: TRBJ2-4
clone_size: NA
d_call: NA

cdr3_aa: CAWQQGARTGELFF
cdr3_nt: TGTGCCTGGCAACAGGGGGCGCGCACCGGGGAGCTGTTTTTT
v_call: TRBV30
j_call: TRBJ2-2
clone_size: many
d_call: TRBD1

cdr3_aa: CATNRADGSTEAFF
cdr3_nt: TGTGCCACCAACAGGGCTGATGGGAGCACTGAAGCTTTCTTT
v_call: TRBV7-9
j_call: TRBJ1-1
clone_size: NA
d_call: NA

cdr3_aa: CSAGGTSGRQETQYF
cdr3_nt: TGCAGTGCAGGGGGGACTAGCGGGCGACAAGAGACCCAGTACTTC
v_call: TRBV20-1
j_call: TRBJ2-5
clone_size: few
d_call: TRBD2

cdr3_aa: CASSLGYQGGFLNTGELFF
cdr3_nt: TGTGCCAGCAGCTTAGGCTACCAGGGCGGGTTTTTAAACACCGGGGAGCTGTTTTTT
v_call: TRBV7-2
j_call: TRBJ2-2
clone_size: NA
d_call: NA

cdr3_aa: CASSMDRPYNSPLHF
cdr3_nt: TGTGCCAGCAGCATGGACAGGCCGTATAATTCACCCCTCCACTTT
v_call: TRBV7-2
j_call: TRBJ1-6
clone_size: many
d_call: TRBD1

cdr3_aa: CATRGTTNTGELFF
cdr3_nt: TGTGCCACCAGGGGGACAACGAACACCGGGGAGCTGTTTTTT
v_call: TRBV15
j_call: TRBJ2-2
clone_size: NA
d_call: NA

cdr3_aa: CASSPEGETQYF
cdr3_nt: TGTGCCAGCTCACCAGAGGGAGAGACCCAGTACTTC
v_call: TRBV18
j_call: TRBJ2-5
clone_size: NA
d_call: NA

cdr3_aa: CASSIRGDRYGYTF
cdr3_nt: TGTGCCAGTAGTATCCGGGGCGATAGGTATGGCTACACCTTC
v_call: TRBV19
j_call: TRBJ1-2
clone_size: NA
d_call: NA

cdr3_aa: CASTRISGTYNEQFF
cdr3_nt: TGTGCCAGTACCAGGATAAGCGGAACCTACAATGAGCAGTTCTTC
v_call: TRBV19
j_call: TRBJ2-1
clone_size: many
d_call: NA

cdr3_aa: CSALGTSGNIGELFF
cdr3_nt: TGCAGTGCCCTCGGGACTAGCGGGAACATCGGGGAGCTGTTTTTT
v_call: TRBV20-1
j_call: TRBJ2-2
clone_size: NA
d_call: TRBD2

cdr3_aa: CASRPGVSGNTIYF
cdr3_nt: TGTGCCAGCAGACCGGGGGTCTCTGGAAACACCATATATTTT
v_call: TRBV9
j_call: TRBJ1-3
clone_size: NA
d_call: NA

cdr3_aa: CASSTLRTGSYEQYF
cdr3_nt: TGTGCCAGCAGTACACTACGGACTGGCTCCTACGAGCAGTACTTC
v_call: TRBV27
j_call: TRBJ2-7
clone_size: few
d_call: NA

cdr3_aa: CASSPPRGGLTEAFF
cdr3_nt: TGTGCCAGCAGCCCCCCCCGCGGGGGTCTGACTGAAGCTTTCTTT
v_call: TRBV7-2
j_call: TRBJ1-1
clone_size: NA
d_call: NA

cdr3_aa: CATRNTGELFF
cdr3_nt: TGTGCCACCAGGAACACCGGGGAGCTGTTTTTT
v_call: TRBV24-1
j_call: TRBJ2-2
clone_size: few
d_call: NA

cdr3_aa: CASSLDAAGGPREQFF
cdr3_nt: TGTGCCAGCAGCTTAGATGCCGCGGGAGGGCCTCGGGAGCAGTTCTTC
v_call: TRBV11-3
j_call: TRBJ2-1
clone_size: few
d_call: TRBD2

cdr3_aa: CAWSVLVRNTEAFF
cdr3_nt: TGTGCCTGGAGTGTTCTAGTACGGAACACTGAAGCTTTCTTT
v_call: TRBV30
j_call: TRBJ1-1
clone_size: NA
d_call: NA

cdr3_aa: CASSHGGNTEAFF
cdr3_nt: TGTGCCAGCAGCCATGGGGGAAACACTGAAGCTTTCTTT
v_call: TRBV3-1
j_call: TRBJ1-1
clone_size: NA
d_call: NA

cdr3_aa: CASSATDTGELFF
cdr3_nt: TGCGCCAGCAGTGCTACAGACACCGGGGAGCTGTTTTTT
v_call: TRBV10-1
j_call: TRBJ2-2
clone_size: NA
d_call: NA

cdr3_aa: CASSLSVGQFF
cdr3_nt: TGTGCCAGCTCCCTCTCGGTTGGGCAGTTCTTC
v_call: TRBV18
j_call: TRBJ2-1
clone_size: NA
d_call: NA

cdr3_aa: CASSNSGFSSYNEQFF
cdr3_nt: TGTGCCAGCAGCAATAGCGGGTTCAGCTCCTACAATGAGCAGTTCTTC
v_call: TRBV7-9
j_call: TRBJ2-1
clone_size: few
d_call: TRBD2

cdr3_aa: CASSLAGTGFYEQYF
cdr3_nt: TGCGCCAGCAGCTTGGCCGGGACAGGTTTTTACGAGCAGTACTTC
v_call: TRBV5-1
j_call: TRBJ2-7
clone_size: few
d_call: TRBD1

cdr3_aa: CASRRGITDTQYF
cdr3_nt: TGTGCCAGCAGAAGGGGAATCACAGATACGCAGTATTTT
v_call: TRBV7-2
j_call: TRBJ2-3
clone_size: NA
d_call: NA